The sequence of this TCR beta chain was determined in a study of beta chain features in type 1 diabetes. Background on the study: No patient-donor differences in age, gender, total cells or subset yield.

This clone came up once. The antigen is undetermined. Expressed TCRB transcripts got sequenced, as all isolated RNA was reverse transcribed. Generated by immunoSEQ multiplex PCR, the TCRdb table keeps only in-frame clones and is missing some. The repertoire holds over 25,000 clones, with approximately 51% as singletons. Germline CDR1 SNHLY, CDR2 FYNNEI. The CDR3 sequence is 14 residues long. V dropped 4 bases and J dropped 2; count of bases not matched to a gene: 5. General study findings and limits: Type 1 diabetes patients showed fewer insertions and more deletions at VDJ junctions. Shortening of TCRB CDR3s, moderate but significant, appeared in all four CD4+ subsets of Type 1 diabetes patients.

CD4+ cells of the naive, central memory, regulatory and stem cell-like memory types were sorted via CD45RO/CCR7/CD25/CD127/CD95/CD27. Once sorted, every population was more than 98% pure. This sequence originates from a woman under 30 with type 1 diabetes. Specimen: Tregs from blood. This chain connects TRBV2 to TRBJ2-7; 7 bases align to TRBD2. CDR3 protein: CASSVSSGTYEQYF. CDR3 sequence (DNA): TGTGCCAGCAGTGTGTCTAGCGGAACCTACGAGCAGTACTTC.